Given below is one T cell receptor beta chain in context. Its cognate antigen is unknown. The data are from a study of response to subunit inactivated influenza vaccine. TCRdb analysed the RT-PCR reads with MiXCR anew, one entry per CDR3 protein. Of about 650,000 distinct CDR3 sequences listed, approximately 15% were seen once; the top ten hold 7.5% to 8%. With V trimmed by 2 bases and J by 6 bases, 4 bases remained unmatched. This CDR3 comprises 15 residues. Germline V gene lookup returns CDR1 LGHDT and CDR2 YNNKEL (reference sequence). Study-wide findings and caveats: Each seasonal flu vaccination may recruit only limited new T cells, authors suggested.

This sequence joins TRBV3-1 and TRBJ2-2; 9 bases are shared with TRBD1. The material was PBMCs from blood, obtained 14 to 15 days before vaccination. The clonotype was recovered from a man aged 45-65 years who received an inactivated influenza vaccine. Written as DNA, the CDR3 is TGTGCCAGCAGCCAACCCGGGACAGGGTCCGGGGAGCTGTTTTTT. Its translation: CASSQPGTGSGELFF.